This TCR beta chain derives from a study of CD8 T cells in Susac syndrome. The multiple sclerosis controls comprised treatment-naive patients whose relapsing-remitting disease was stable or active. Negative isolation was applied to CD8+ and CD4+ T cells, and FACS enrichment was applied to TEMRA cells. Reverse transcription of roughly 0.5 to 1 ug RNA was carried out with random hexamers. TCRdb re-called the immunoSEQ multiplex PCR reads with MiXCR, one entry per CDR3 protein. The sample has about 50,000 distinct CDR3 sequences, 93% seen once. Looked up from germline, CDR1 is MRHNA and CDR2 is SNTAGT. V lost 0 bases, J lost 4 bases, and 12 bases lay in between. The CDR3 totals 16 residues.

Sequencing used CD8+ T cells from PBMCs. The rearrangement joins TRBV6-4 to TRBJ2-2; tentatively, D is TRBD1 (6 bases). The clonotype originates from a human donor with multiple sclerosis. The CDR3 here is CASSDSKEGGTGELFF. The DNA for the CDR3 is TGTGCCAGCAGTGACTCGAAGGAAGGGGGCACCGGGGAGCTGTTTTTT.